This TCR beta chain was documented in a study of OX40 agonist ivuxolimab in advanced cancers. Study-wide context: The study enrolled dose-escalation patients with hepatocellular carcinoma, melanoma, renal cell or head and neck cancer. Aged about 23 to 90 with a mean of 60 years, they were 82.7% male. Study-level results: CD4+ and CD8+ blood T cells expanded clonally by week 6 at 0.1 to 3.0 mg/kg. Among the lowest levels of clonal expansion were found in partial responders at 0.1-3.0 mg/kg.

CDR3 length: 13 residues. The V gene's germline CDR1 is SGHNT and CDR2 YYREEE (reference sequence). Trimming left V 4 bases short and J 4 bases short, with 8 bases between. Of note for this clone: Its target is unknown.

The assay was immunoSEQ multiplex PCR, and TCRdb's table has in-frame clones only and misses some. In the table there are fewer than 30,000 clones, around nine tenths of which are singletons. The TCR was taken from an adult with an advanced solid tumor such as melanoma, head and neck, liver or kidney cancer. This chain uses TRBV5-4 with TRBJ2-2; D remains ambiguous. The sequences come from CD4+ or CD8+ T cells sorted from blood, collected in a trial of the OX40 agonist ivuxolimab. CDR3 DNA sequence: TGTGCCAGCAGCCCCCCCGGCACCGGGGAGCTGTTTTTT. Its translation: CASSPPGTGELFF.